This T cell receptor beta chain is drawn from a study of CD8+ T cells in alopecia areata. Study-wide results and limits: Sharing of TCR sequences between patients (possibly for HLA-related reasons) was less clear than in mice.

Following RNA extraction, reverse transcription yielded cDNA that acted as the sequencing template. Data came from immunoSEQ multiplex PCR; TCRdb stores just in-frame clones and leaves some out. The sample lists some 220,000 clones; less than 75% were seen once. In the case of this clone: Its antigen is as yet unknown.

Sample treatment: oral pan-JAK inhibitor, 5-10 mg twice daily. Germline lookup yields CDR1 SQVTM and CDR2 ANQGSEA. The CDR3 length is 13 residues. V was shortened by 4 bases and J by 4 bases, with 13 bases between the two germline ends. The V and J genes are TRBV29-1 and TRBJ1-2; D is uncertain. Sample: CD4+ T cells sorted from blood, taken at week 4, from a patient treated with tofacitinib. The TCR was taken from a human donor with alopecia areata. The chain's CDR3 is CSVVASVGYGYTF. Written as DNA, the CDR3 is TGCAGCGTTGTGGCGTCTGTGGGCTATGGCTACACCTTC.